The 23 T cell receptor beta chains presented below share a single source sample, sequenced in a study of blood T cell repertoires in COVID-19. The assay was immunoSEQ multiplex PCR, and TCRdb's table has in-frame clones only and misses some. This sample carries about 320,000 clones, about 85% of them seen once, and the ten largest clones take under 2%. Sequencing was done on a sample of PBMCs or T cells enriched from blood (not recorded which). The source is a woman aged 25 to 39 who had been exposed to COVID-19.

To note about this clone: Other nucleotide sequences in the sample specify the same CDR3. The CDR3 region is CASSQEADSSYEQYF. CDR3 coding DNA: TGTGCCAGCAGCCAAGAGGCGGACAGCTCCTACGAGCAGTACTTC. The chain links TRBV4-2 to TRBJ2-7; a possible D gene is TRBD1 (6 bases). This CDR3 is built from 15 residues. The V end lost 0 bases, the J end lost 0 bases, and 9 bases lay between the germline ends. Germline CDR1 is LGHNA and CDR2 is YNFKEQ.

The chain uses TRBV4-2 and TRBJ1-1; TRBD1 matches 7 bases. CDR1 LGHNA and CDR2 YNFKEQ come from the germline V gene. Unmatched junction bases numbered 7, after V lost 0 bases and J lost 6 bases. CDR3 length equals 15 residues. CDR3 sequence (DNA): TGTGCCAGCAGCCAAGATTTAGCCAGGGGGGCTGAAGCTTTCTTT. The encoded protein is CASSQDLARGAEAFF.

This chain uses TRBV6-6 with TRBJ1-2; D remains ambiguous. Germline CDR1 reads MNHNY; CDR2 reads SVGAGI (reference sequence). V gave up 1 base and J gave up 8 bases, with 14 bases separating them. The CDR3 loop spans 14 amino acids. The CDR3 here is CASSYFDMSGGYTF. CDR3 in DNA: TGTGCCAGCAGTTACTTTGACATGTCAGGAGGCTACACCTTC.

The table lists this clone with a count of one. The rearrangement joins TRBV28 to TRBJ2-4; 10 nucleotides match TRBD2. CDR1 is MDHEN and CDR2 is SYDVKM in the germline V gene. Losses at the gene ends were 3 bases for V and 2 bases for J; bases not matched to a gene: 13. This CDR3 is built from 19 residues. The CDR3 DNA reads TGTGCCAGCAGTTTTACGGCTAGCGGGAGTTTGGTGACCAAAAACATTCAGTACTTC. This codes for CASSFTASGSLVTKNIQYF.

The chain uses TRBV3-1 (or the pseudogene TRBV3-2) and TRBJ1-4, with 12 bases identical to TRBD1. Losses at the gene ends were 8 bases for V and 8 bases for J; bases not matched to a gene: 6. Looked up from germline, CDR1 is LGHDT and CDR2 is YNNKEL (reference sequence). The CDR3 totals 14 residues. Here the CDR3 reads CASLGTGGGEKLFF. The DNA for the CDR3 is TGTGCCAGCCTCGGGACAGGGGGCGGGGAAAAACTGTTTTTT.

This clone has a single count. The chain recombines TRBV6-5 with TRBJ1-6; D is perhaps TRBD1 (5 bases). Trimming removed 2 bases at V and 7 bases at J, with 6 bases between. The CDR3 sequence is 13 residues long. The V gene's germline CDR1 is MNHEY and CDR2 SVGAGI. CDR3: CASSYDRNSPLHF. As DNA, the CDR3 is TGTGCCAGCAGTTACGACAGAAATTCACCCCTCCACTTT.

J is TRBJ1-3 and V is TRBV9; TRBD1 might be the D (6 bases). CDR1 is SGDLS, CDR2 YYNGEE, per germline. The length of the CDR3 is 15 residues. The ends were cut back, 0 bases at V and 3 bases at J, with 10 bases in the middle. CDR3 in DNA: TGTGCCAGCAGCGTAGATCAGGGGAGTGGAAACACCATATATTTT. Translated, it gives CASSVDQGSGNTIYF.

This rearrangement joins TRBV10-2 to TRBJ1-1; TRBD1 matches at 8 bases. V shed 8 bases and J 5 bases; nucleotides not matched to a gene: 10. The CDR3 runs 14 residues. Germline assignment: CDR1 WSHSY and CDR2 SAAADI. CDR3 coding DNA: TGCGCCAGCTCCGGGCAGGGGGCGCCTACTGAAGCTTTCTTT. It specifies CASSGQGAPTEAFF.

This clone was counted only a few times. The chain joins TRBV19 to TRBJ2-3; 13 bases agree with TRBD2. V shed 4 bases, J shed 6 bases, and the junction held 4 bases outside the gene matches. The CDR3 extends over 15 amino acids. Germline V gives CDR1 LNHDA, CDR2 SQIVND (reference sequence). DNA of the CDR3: TGTGCCAGTAGTACCCGACTAGCGGGGGGCGATACGCAGTATTTT. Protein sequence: CASSTRLAGGDTQYF.

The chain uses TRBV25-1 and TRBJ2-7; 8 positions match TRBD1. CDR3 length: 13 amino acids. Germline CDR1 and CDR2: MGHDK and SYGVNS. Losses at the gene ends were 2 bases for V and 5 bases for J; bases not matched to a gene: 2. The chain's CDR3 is CASSEADRDEQYF. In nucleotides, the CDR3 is TGTGCCAGCAGTGAAGCGGACAGGGACGAGCAGTACTTC.

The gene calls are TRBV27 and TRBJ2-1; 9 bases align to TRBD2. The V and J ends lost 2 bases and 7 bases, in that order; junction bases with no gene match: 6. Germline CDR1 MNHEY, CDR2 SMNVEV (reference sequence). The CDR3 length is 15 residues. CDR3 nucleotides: TGTGCCAGCAGTTTAAATAGCGGGGGTACGAATGAGCAGTTCTTC. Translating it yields CASSLNSGGTNEQFF.

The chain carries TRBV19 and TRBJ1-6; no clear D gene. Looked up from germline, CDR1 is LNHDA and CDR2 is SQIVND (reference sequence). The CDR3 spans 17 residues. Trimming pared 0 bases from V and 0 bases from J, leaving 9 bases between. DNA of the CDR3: TGTGCCAGTAGTATAGAGGGAGGCCGCTCCTATAATTCACCCCTCCACTTT. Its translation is CASSIEGGRSYNSPLHF. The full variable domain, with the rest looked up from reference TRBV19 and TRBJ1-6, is DGGITQSPKYLFRKEGQNVTLSCEQNLNHDAMYWYRQDPGQGLRLIYYSQIVNDFQKGDIAEGYSVSREKKESFPLTVTSAQKNPTAFYLCASSIEGGRSYNSPLHFGNGTRLTVT.

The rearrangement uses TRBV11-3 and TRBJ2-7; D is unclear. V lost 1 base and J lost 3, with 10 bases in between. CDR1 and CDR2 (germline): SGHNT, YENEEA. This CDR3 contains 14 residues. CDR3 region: CASSLGGKLYEQYF. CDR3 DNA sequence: TGTGCCAGCAGCTTAGGAGGCAAACTCTACGAGCAGTACTTC.

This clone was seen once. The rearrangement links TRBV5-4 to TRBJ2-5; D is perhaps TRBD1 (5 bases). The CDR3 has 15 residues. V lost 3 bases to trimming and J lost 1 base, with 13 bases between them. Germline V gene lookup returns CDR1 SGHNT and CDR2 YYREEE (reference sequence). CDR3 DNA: TGTGCCAGCAGCTCGATGGGGCGGTCCCAAGAGACCCAGTACTTC. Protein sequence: CASSSMGRSQETQYF.

CDR3 sequence: CASGDSNQPQHF. In DNA form, the CDR3 reads TGTGCCAGCGGAGATAGCAATCAGCCCCAGCATTTT. The chain couples TRBV12-3 or TRBV12-4 to TRBJ1-5; unclear D gene. CDR3 length: 12 residues. Trimming cost V 8 bases and J 0 bases, with 5 bases left between them.

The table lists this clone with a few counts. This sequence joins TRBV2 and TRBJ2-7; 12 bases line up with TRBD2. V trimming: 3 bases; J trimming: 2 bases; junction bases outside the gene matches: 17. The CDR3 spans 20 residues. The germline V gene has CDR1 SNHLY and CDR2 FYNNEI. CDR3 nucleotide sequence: TGTGCCAGCAGTGAGGGCACATTAACGACTAGCGGGAGAATGGCCTACGAGCAGTACTTC. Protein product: CASSEGTLTTSGRMAYEQYF.

CDR3 in DNA: TGTGCCAGCACGCCACTAGAAGCGGAGCAGTTCTTC. This gives the protein CASTPLEAEQFF. V gene TRBV2 combines with J gene TRBJ2-1, with D possibly TRBD2 on 5 matching bases. The CDR3 consists of 12 residues. Trimming left V 7 bases short and J 10 bases short, with 14 bases between. CDR1 and CDR2 (germline): SNHLY, FYNNEI.

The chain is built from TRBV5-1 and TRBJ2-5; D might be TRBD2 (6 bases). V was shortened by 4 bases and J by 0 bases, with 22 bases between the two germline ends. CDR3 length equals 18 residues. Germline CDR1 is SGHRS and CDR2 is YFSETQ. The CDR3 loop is CASSLYARFGGYQETQYF. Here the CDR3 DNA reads TGCGCCAGCAGCCTCTACGCCCGGTTCGGGGGTTACCAAGAGACCCAGTACTTC.

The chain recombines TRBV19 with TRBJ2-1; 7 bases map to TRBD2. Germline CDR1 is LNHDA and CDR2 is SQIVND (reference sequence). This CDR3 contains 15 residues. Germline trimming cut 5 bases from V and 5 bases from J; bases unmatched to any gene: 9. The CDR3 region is CASSSGSSGDNEQFF. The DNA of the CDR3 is TGTGCCAGTAGTTCCGGGTCGAGCGGGGACAATGAGCAGTTCTTC.

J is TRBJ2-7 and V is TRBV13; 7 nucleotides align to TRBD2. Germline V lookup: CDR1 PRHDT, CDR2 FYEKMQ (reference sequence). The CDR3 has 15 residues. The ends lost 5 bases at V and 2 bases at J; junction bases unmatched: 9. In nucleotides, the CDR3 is TGTGCCAGCAGCCAGAGCGGGACCGGACCCTACGAGCAGTACTTC. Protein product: CASSQSGTGPYEQYF.

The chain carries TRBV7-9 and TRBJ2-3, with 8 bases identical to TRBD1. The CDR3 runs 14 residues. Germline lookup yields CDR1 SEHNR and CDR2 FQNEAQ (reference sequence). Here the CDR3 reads CVIADRARTDTQYF. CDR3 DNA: TGTGTCATAGCGGACAGGGCTCGCACAGATACGCAGTATTTT.

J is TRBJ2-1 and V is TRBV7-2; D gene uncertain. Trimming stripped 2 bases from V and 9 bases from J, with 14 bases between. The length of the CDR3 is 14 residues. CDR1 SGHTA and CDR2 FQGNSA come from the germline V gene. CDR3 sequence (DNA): TGTGCCAGCAGCTTATATACTCTCCCAGGTGAGCAGTTCTTC. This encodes CASSLYTLPGEQFF.

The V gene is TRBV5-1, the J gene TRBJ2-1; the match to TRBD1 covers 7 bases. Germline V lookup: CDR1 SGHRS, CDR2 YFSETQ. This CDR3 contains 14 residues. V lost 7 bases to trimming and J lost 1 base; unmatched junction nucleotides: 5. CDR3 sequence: CASWTGPSYNEQFF. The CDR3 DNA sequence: TGCGCCAGCTGGACAGGCCCATCCTACAATGAGCAGTTCTTC.